Listed here are 27 T cell receptor beta chains from one sample, sequenced in a study of CXCR3-negative and CXCR3-positive naive CD8 T cells. Findings of the study overall: Naive cells positive for CXCR3 carried more hydrophobic TRB CDR3s than CXCR3-negative ones.

The TRB libraries of cDNA were built by UMI-labeled 5' RACE. No DNA is given; TCRdb re-called the 5' RACE reads and lists each CDR3 protein once. In total, the table holds around 140,000 distinct CDR3 sequences. These TCRs' antigens remain unknown. Material: naive CXCR3+ CD8+ T cells from blood. Subset noted: CD45RO-CCR7+CD27+CD95- naive CD8+ T cells expressing CXCR3 (TNR3+). These receptors originate from a human donor in good health. Some clones in this sample may be carry-over from other donors' samples.

The chain joins TRBV14 to TRBJ2-7. The CDR3 has 15 amino acids. The germline gives CDR1 SGHDN, CDR2 FVKESK. The CDR3 is CASSQEVGLPYEQYF.

The chain employs TRBV7-6 and TRBJ2-5; there is no DNA to check the TCRdb D call of TRBD2. There are 14 residues in the CDR3. Per the germline V gene, CDR1 is SGHVS and CDR2 is FNYEAQ. The CDR3 reads CASSLTLGGETQYF. The whole variable domain, remainder taken from reference TRBV7-6 and TRBJ2-5, is GAGVSQSPRYKVTKRGQDVALRCDPISGHVSLYWYRQALGQGPEFLTYFNYEAQQDKSGLPNDRFSAERPEGSISTLTIQRTEQRDSAMYRCASSLTLGGETQYFGPGTRLLVL.

V and J are TRBV7-9 and TRBJ2-5; TCRdb's assignment of TRBD1 cannot be checked, as there is no DNA. CDR1 is SEHNR, CDR2 FQNEAQ, per germline (reference sequence). The CDR3 has 14 residues. The CDR3 loop reads CASSPPPFQETQYF.

This chain joins TRBV29-1 and TRBJ1-1; TCRdb's D call of TRBD1 is untestable without DNA. Per the germline V gene, CDR1 is SQVTM and CDR2 is ANQGSEA. The CDR3 has 12 amino acids. CDR3 loop: CSVAGGPTEAFF.

The chain recombines TRBV6-5 with TRBJ2-1; TCRdb returns TRBD1, unconfirmable since there is no DNA. This CDR3 is 15 amino acids long. Germline V gene lookup returns CDR1 MNHEY and CDR2 SVGAGI. This chain's CDR3 is CASSPLSGGWNEQFF.

The V gene is TRBV12-3 or TRBV12-4, the J gene TRBJ2-1; TCRdb's D call, TRBD2, is unchecked because there is no DNA. The CDR3 consists of 15 residues. The CDR3 loop is CASSPSGGVYLEQFF.

V and J are TRBV28 and TRBJ1-5; TCRdb's D gene call, TRBD1, goes unchecked for lack of DNA. Germline V lookup: CDR1 MDHEN, CDR2 SYDVKM. The CDR3 totals 16 residues. CDR3 residues: CASSLVGQGARQPQHF.

The chain links TRBV12-3 or TRBV12-4 to TRBJ1-6; no DNA is available, so the TRBD1 call from TCRdb remains unchecked. The CDR3 spans 15 residues. The CDR3: CASSLTGGGRSPLHF.

This rearrangement joins TRBV20-1 to TRBJ2-1; TCRdb proposes TRBD1, but this gene call is untestable without DNA. This CDR3 is built from 13 residues. Germline CDR1 is DFQATT and CDR2 is SNEGSKA (reference sequence). The chain's CDR3 is CSAGDRVYNEQFF.

The chain is built from TRBV6-6 and TRBJ1-5. CDR3 size: 14 residues. Germline-derived CDR1 and CDR2 are MNHNY and SVGAGI (reference sequence). The chain's CDR3 is CASSYRKAISPQHF.

The rearrangement uses TRBV11-2 and TRBJ2-5; TCRdb's D call of TRBD1 is untestable without DNA. This CDR3 has 16 residues. Germline V lookup: CDR1 SGHAT, CDR2 FQNNGV. CDR3 sequence: CASSLARGDPSETQYF.

The rearrangement links TRBV5-5 to TRBJ2-7; with no DNA, the TCRdb D assignment of TRBD1 cannot be verified. In germline, CDR1 is SGHKS, CDR2 YYEKEE (reference sequence). CDR3 length: 14 residues. The CDR3 reads CASSYTGLPYEQYF.

The chain is built from TRBV29-1 and TRBJ2-1; absent DNA, TCRdb's TRBD2 call cannot be checked. The CDR3 runs 14 residues. Germline-derived CDR1 and CDR2 are SQVTM and ANQGSEA. This chain's CDR3 is CSVEGGWRLDEQFF.

The chain carries TRBV3-1 and TRBJ2-1; TCRdb indicates TRBD2, and absent DNA this call remains unverified. The CDR3 is 19 residues long. The germline V gene has CDR1 LGHDT and CDR2 YNNKEL (reference sequence). The CDR3 region is CASSQDGTSGGYSYNEQFF.

This rearrangement joins TRBV7-9 to TRBJ2-2; the D call from TCRdb, TRBD2, cannot be confirmed without DNA. The CDR3 consists of 16 residues. Germline assignment: CDR1 SEHNR and CDR2 FQNEAQ (reference sequence). The CDR3 is CASSYPSGQNTGELFF.

The chain employs TRBV5-5 and TRBJ2-7; TCRdb's D call, TRBD1, is unchecked because there is no DNA. This CDR3 is built from 13 residues. Germline CDR1 reads SGHKS; CDR2 reads YYEKEE (reference sequence). CDR3 protein: CASSFGQSYEQYF.

V and J are TRBV5-1 and TRBJ2-7. The CDR3 totals 14 residues. The germline gives CDR1 SGHRS, CDR2 YFSETQ. The chain's CDR3 is CASSFGDYPYEQYF.

This chain uses TRBV9 with TRBJ2-7; without DNA, the TCRdb call of TRBD1 cannot be checked. CDR1 and CDR2 from the germline V gene are SGDLS and YYNGEE. The CDR3 extends over 15 amino acids. The CDR3: CASSVGFSAHYEQYF. Drawing the rest from reference TRBV9 and TRBJ2-7, the complete variable domain is DSGVTQTPKHLITATGQRVTLRCSPRSGDLSVYWYQQSLDQGLQFLIQYYNGEERAKGNILERFSAQQFPDLHSELNLSSLELGDSALYFCASSVGFSAHYEQYFGPGTRLTVT.

The rearrangement links TRBV7-3 to TRBJ2-2. The germline CDR1 and CDR2 sequences are SGHTA and FQGTGA. The CDR3 is 16 amino acids. CDR3 residues: CASSSIGAANTGELFF. The variable domain in full, with the rest retrieved from reference TRBV7-3 and TRBJ2-2, is GAGVSQTPSNKVTEKGKYVELRCDPISGHTALYWYRQSLGQGPEFLIYFQGTGAADDSGLPNDRFFAVRPEGSVSTLKIQRTERGDSAVYLCASSSIGAANTGELFFGEGSRLTVL.

The genes are TRBV5-1 and TRBJ2-7; TCRdb outputs TRBD2, but without DNA this stays unchecked. The length of the CDR3 is 13 residues. Germline V lookup: CDR1 SGHRS, CDR2 YFSETQ. Here the CDR3 reads CASSYGPRYEQYF.

J is TRBJ2-3 and V is TRBV11-2. Germline V lookup: CDR1 SGHAT, CDR2 FQNNGV. CDR3 length equals 14 residues. This CDR3 is CASSLATSTDTQYF.

The chain couples TRBV7-9 to TRBJ1-1; TCRdb's D gene call, TRBD1, goes unchecked for lack of DNA. This CDR3 contains 14 residues. Germline V lookup: CDR1 SEHNR, CDR2 FQNEAQ (reference sequence). CDR3 sequence reads: CASSWDRARTEAFF.

The chain uses TRBV29-1 and TRBJ2-7; the D gene TCRdb calls, TRBD1, cannot be checked with no DNA. Germline V gene data show CDR1 as SQVTM and CDR2 as ANQGSEA. The CDR3 spans 13 residues. The CDR3 here is CSARTGSSYEQYF.

V and J are TRBV19 and TRBJ1-1. CDR3 size: 13 residues. Germline CDR1 is LNHDA and CDR2 is SQIVND (reference sequence). The CDR3 loop reads CASSVDKNTEAFF. The variable domain in full, completed from reference TRBV19 and TRBJ1-1, reads DGGITQSPKYLFRKEGQNVTLSCEQNLNHDAMYWYRQDPGQGLRLIYYSQIVNDFQKGDIAEGYSVSREKKESFPLTVTSAQKNPTAFYLCASSVDKNTEAFFGQGTRLTVV.

The chain has TRBV20-1 and TRBJ1-2. The CDR3 totals 15 residues. Germline loops: CDR1 DFQATT, CDR2 SNEGSKA (reference sequence). The CDR3 here is CSARDLGRANYGYTF.

The chain carries TRBV20-1 and TRBJ2-3; checking the TCRdb D call of TRBD2 is not possible without DNA. The CDR3 spans 17 residues. Germline V CDR1 and CDR2: DFQATT, SNEGSKA (reference sequence). CDR3 in amino acids: CSARDSALAGGPVTQYF.

The V gene is TRBV20-1, the J gene TRBJ2-1. Germline values: CDR1 DFQATT, CDR2 SNEGSKA (reference sequence). CDR3 size: 15 residues. CDR3 protein: CSARERTAHYNEQFF.